The 9 T cell receptor beta chains in this list originate from one sample, sequenced in a study of cytomegalovirus exposure and HLA in healthy donors. Primers included in the PCR were 60 Vbeta and 13 Jbeta primers. Assay used: immunoSEQ multiplex PCR; TCRdb lists only in-frame clones, some missing. The repertoire consists of under 250,000 clones, with more than 60% occurring once and the leading ten covering about 1.5%. Specimen: PBMCs. Source of these receptors: a man in his fifties in good health and CMV-seronegative.

J is TRBJ1-1 and V is TRBV7-8; the match to TRBD1 covers 7 bases. J lost 5 bases, V lost 5 bases, and 11 bases had no gene match. The CDR3 runs 15 residues. The V gene's germline CDR1 is SGHVS and CDR2 FQNEAQ. The CDR3 DNA is TGTGCCAGCAGCCCCGTAGGGGGCTACGGGACTGAAGCTTTCTTT. Its translation is CASSPVGGYGTEAFF.

This chain connects TRBV5-1 to TRBJ2-7; TRBD2 matches 7 bases. The CDR3 consists of 14 residues. Germline CDR1 reads SGHRS; CDR2 reads YFSETQ. The V segment lost 6 bases and the J segment 5 bases; nucleotides outside the gene matches: 11. This CDR3 reads CASNPLAGVNEQYF. The CDR3 region has the DNA TGCGCCAGCAACCCGCTGGCGGGAGTTAACGAGCAGTACTTC.

The chain uses TRBV19 and TRBJ1-2, with TRBD1 identical over 9 bases. Trimming removed 5 bases from V and 6 bases from J; junction bases left unmatched: 7. Germline V gene sequence: CDR1 LNHDA, CDR2 SQIVND (reference sequence). The CDR3 consists of 14 residues. CDR3 sequence reads: CASSGQGLNHGYTF. The CDR3 DNA reads TGTGCCAGTAGTGGACAGGGGTTGAACCATGGCTACACCTTC.

The chain is built from TRBV9 and TRBJ2-7, with 12 nucleotides matching TRBD2. Trimming removed 2 bases from V and 5 bases from J; junction bases left unmatched: 5. This CDR3 has 15 amino acids. Germline assignment: CDR1 SGDLS and CDR2 YYNGEE. Here the CDR3 DNA reads TGTGCCAGCAGCGTGACTAGCGGGAGAGTCAACGAGCAGTACTTC. This codes for CASSVTSGRVNEQYF.

The gene calls are TRBV13 and TRBJ2-3; maybe TRBD2 (6 bases). Germline V gives CDR1 PRHDT, CDR2 FYEKMQ (reference sequence). CDR3 length equals 14 residues. The V end lost 4 bases, the J end lost 7 bases, and 15 bases lay between the germline ends. CDR3 DNA: TGTGCCAGCAGCTCCGGGACTTACCCATATACGCAGTATTTT. It translates to CASSSGTYPYTQYF.

This chain uses TRBV29-1 with TRBJ2-3, with D maybe TRBD1 (6 bases). V lost 3 bases to trimming and J lost 10 bases, with 20 bases between them. The germline CDR1 and CDR2 sequences are SQVTM and ANQGSEA. The CDR3 length is 14 residues. As DNA, the CDR3 is TGCAGCGTTGAGGCTAAAGGAGTGGGGGCATCGCAGTATTTT. Translating it yields CSVEAKGVGASQYF.

The J gene is TRBJ2-3, the V gene TRBV5-1; D gene unclear. CDR3 length equals 13 residues. The germline V gene encodes CDR1 SGHRS and CDR2 YFSETQ. Deletions cut 0 bases from V and 4 bases from J, with 6 bases between. The CDR3, as DNA: TGCGCCAGCAGCTTGGACAGCCCAGATACGCAGTATTTT. Amino acids: CASSLDSPDTQYF.

There are a few counts of this clone. In DNA form, the CDR3 reads TGTGCCAGCAGTGAAGGGGGACAGGGGGCAGAGACCCAGTACTTC. Translating gives CASSEGGQGAETQYF. The chain combines TRBV6-1 with TRBJ2-5, with 12 positions matching TRBD1. The CDR3 has 15 amino acids. V lost 1 base, J lost 4 bases, and 1 base stayed unmatched. CDR1 and CDR2 (germline): MNHNS, SASEGT.

The CDR3 region has the DNA TGTGCCAGCAGCCTATCGACAGTCCAAGAGACCCAGTACTTC. Residues: CASSLSTVQETQYF. V and J are TRBV9 and TRBJ2-5; D is possibly TRBD1 (5 bases). V dropped 4 bases and J dropped 1 base, with 11 bases sitting between them. The CDR3 length is 14 residues. Looked up from germline, CDR1 is SGDLS and CDR2 is YYNGEE.